Sequencing of this T cell receptor (beta chain) was carried out in a study of read filtering for tumor transcriptome and immune sequencing (dated by TCRdb to 2020 to 2021). A note on the overall study: Of the patients in the cohort, under 20 were male and over 11 were female, and their mean age was 65.9 years, with a range of roughly 40 to 80. By revised international staging, 8 or 9 patients were R-ISS I, under 20 were R-ISS II and about seven were R-ISS III. Per sample, about 3.5 to 10.27 million TCR-region mapped reads were obtained with IR-seq, compared with only about 80 to 1,400 with RNA-seq. Whole-transcriptome libraries were prepared with the TruSeq RNA Access Library Prep Kit after DNase treatment. As a main aim, a read-filtering strategy for immune repertoire data was addressed, with the specific question being whether clonotypes supported by a single read should be removed. The study compared TCR repertoires from targeted immune repertoire sequencing and bulk whole-transcriptome sequencing run on the same bone marrow samples. Broader findings and caveats from the paper: The correlation between IR-seq and RNA-seq shared clonotype proportions rose when single-read clonotypes were removed. IR-seq captured clonotypes at much higher depth and more reliably than RNA-seq, and smaller IR-seq throughput sufficed to identify most shared clonotypes. The sorted CD138-negative fraction was a mixed bone marrow immune population, not purified T cells. Single-read clonotypes made up about 80% of clonotypes but only 3.5% to 4.5% of total reads in IR-seq, compared with approximately 70% of clonotypes and under 45% of reads in RNA-seq.

The Immunoverse kit was used to build TCR libraries from about 430 ng RNA, with molecular barcoded adaptors covering alpha/delta and beta/gamma chains. TCR library preparation was performed with the same RNA that was used for transcriptome sequencing. Sequencing of TCR libraries was carried out on an Illumina HiSeq 4000 with 2 x 150 cycles. Concerning the study's data processing: TCR reads were aligned to human V, D, J and C references and assembled into CDR3 clonotypes with MiXCR, including quality filtering and error correction. Clonotype counts and gene usage diversity were analyzed with the tcR package in R. Raw mapping reads were checked after the RNA-seq reads had been mapped by STAR aligner version 2.5.3a onto the human GRCh37 genome. IR-seq fastq files were randomly downsampled with Seqtk 1.3 to test the effect of sequencing depth on detected clonotypes. TCRdb cleaned the public reads at Q25 with fastp, built clones with MiXCR and kept in-frame beta chains. Every CDR3 protein is listed once, alongside the most common genes and DNA of its rows. It is TCRdb's table, rather than the study itself, that gives the V and J calls and clone size. The sample includes approximately 140,000 distinct CDR3 sequences, with approximately 13% observed a single time. The ten largest clones represent 8.4% of the sample.

At least ten counts were recorded for this clonotype. No antigen is known for it. No per-base quality is available; no much larger clone lies one base away. Bone marrow was sampled from every patient at the time of active disease. Bone marrow mononuclear cells were isolated by Ficoll-Hypaque density gradient centrifugation. CD138-negative cells were obtained by negative selection after labeling with CD138 magnetic microbeads on a MACS separator, removing myeloma plasma cells. Purity of the isolated cells was checked by flow cytometry on an Attune NxT using CD138 antibodies. TRIzol reagent was used to extract total RNA, which was then quantified with a NanoDrop spectrophotometer. Paired RNA-seq and IR-seq were performed on the CD138-negative bone marrow sample of each patient. The CDR3 has 15 amino acids, counting the end cysteine and phenylalanine. Here the CDR3 DNA is all that survives: 45 bases in frame from base 1. Reading the germline V gene (reference sequence) gives CDR1 DFQATT and CDR2 SNEGSKA. V gives up 0 bases and J gives up 2 bases, and the segment between their germline ends measures 13 bases.

This receptor was taken from a donor at least 40 years old with multiple myeloma. Input material: a population of CD138-negative cells sorted from bone marrow. This sample's cell subset or site label indicates: bone marrow mononuclear cells depleted of CD138+ plasma/myeloma cells by negative magnetic selection. Recombination joined TRBV20-1 with TRBJ1-2; TRBD1 could be the D gene, as 5 bases match. The CDR3 protein sequence reads: CSARDHRQLNYGYTF. The DNA sequence follows: TGCAGTGCTAGAGATCACCGACAGTTAAACTATGGCTACACCTTC.